This record looks at one T cell receptor beta chain sequence and its context. The sample comes from a study of brain T cells in children with intractable seizures. Method: immunoSEQ multiplex PCR; TCRdb's copy keeps in-frame clones and lacks some. This sample has 80,000 or so clones, with about 90% found just once. From germline, CDR1 is ENHRY and CDR2 SYGVKD. Trimming at V came to 3 bases and at J to 10 bases, leaving 11 bases not matched to a gene. The CDR3 contains 14 residues. This receptor was taken from a girl aged 2 to 10 with Rasmussen encephalitis and intractable seizures. The chain uses TRBV10-3 and TRBJ1-1, with 7 bases identical to TRBD1. This specimen was peripheral blood, taken at surgery. CDR3 region: CAISEPETGSVAFF. Written as DNA, the CDR3 is TGTGCCATCAGTGAACCGGAGACAGGGTCTGTAGCTTTCTTT.